This TCR beta chain was identified during a study of blood T cell repertoires in COVID-19. Donors were grouped by their self-reported clinical history. During the 2 weeks before they entered the study, exposed participants had met someone with a PCR-confirmed or clinician-diagnosed COVID-19 case. TCRdb's table, derived via immunoSEQ multiplex PCR, lists solely in-frame clones and lacks some. The sample has approximately 200,000 clones, 80% to 90% seen once; the top ten hold around 3.7%. The receptor comes from a woman under 40 who had been exposed to COVID-19. Sequenced sample: PBMCs or T cells enriched from blood (not recorded which).

CDR3 loop: CASRDGLNEKLFF. The CDR3 DNA sequence: TGTGCCAGCCGTGACGGACTTAATGAAAAACTGTTTTTT. The rearrangement uses TRBV28 and TRBJ1-4; the D is unclear. CDR3 size: 13 residues. CDR1 MDHEN and CDR2 SYDVKM come from the germline V gene. V lost 8 bases and J lost 4, with 11 bases in between.